The present T cell receptor beta chain was sequenced within a study of human T cells and chemical hapten exposure. This CDR3 has 15 residues. Germline V lookup: CDR1 SGHTA, CDR2 FQGTGA. With 8 bases clipped from V and 6 bases from J, the junction kept 13 bases outside the gene matches. This clonotype was found many times. Specified time point: patch test 1, 2 weeks after DPC sensitization. The treatment is: therapeutic diphenylcyclopropenone sensitization with weekly scalp DPC. Individual cDNA molecules received unique molecular identifiers in the library. TCRdb itself ran the RACE reads through MiXCR, one entry per CDR3 protein. Here the sample spans 300,000 to 400,000 distinct CDR3 sequences, 5.5% to 8% being singletons.

This chain connects TRBV7-3 to TRBJ2-7; 10 bases are shared with TRBD2. The material sequenced was whole blood, taken in connection with sensitization to the hapten diphenylcyclopropenone (DPC). The sequence was collected from a young woman with alopecia areata. Some clones in this sample may be carry-over from other donors' samples. The CDR3 loop reads CASATQPGLAIEQYF. In DNA form, the CDR3 reads TGTGCCAGCGCGACTCAACCGGGACTAGCGATCGAGCAGTACTTC. Combining the CDR3 with reference TRBV7-3 and TRBJ2-7 gives the whole variable domain GAGVSQTPSNKVTEKGKYVELRCDPISGHTALYWYRQSLGQGPEFLIYFQGTGAADDSGLPNDRFFAVRPEGSVSTLKIQRTERGDSAVYLCASATQPGLAIEQYFGPGTRLTVT.